The 18 T cell receptor beta chains presented below share a single source sample, sequenced in a study of T cell repertoires in aging, cancer and after chemotherapy (dated by TCRdb to between 2018 and 2020). TCR beta rearrangements were amplified from genomic DNA extracted from peripheral blood rather than from sorted cells or RNA. TCRdb lists the instrument as Illumina MiSeq. Rearranged TRB sequences spanning V, D and J segments were amplified in a multiplex touch-down PCR with a mixed TRB-A/B primer pool. The raw public reads went through TCRdb reprocessing: fastp at Q25, MiXCR clone calling, in-frame beta chains kept. Rows merge per CDR3 protein into single entries with the most common DNA and genes. The sample has 8,400 or so distinct CDR3 sequences on record, more than 50% of them singletons. The top ten clones comprise just over 20% of the sample. The material sequenced was blood. The receptors here all came from a human donor in good health.

This clonotype was counted a few times. The gene calls are TRBV19 and TRBJ2-1; D call uncertain. Germline V gene lookup returns CDR1 LNHDA and CDR2 SQIVND (reference sequence). The CDR3 covers 14 residues. V was trimmed by 7 bases and J by 4 bases, leaving 14 bases between them. The CDR3 nucleotides read TGTGCCAGTACTTCAGCCCGCTTTTACAATGAGCAGTTCTTC. It specifies CASTSARFYNEQFF.

CDR3 residues: CASSIVPGGPYEQYF. The DNA of the CDR3 is TGTGCCAGTAGTATCGTACCAGGGGGCCCCTACGAGCAGTACTTC. The rearrangement links TRBV19 to TRBJ2-7; TRBD1 matches at 8 bases. V was clipped by 3 bases and J by 2 bases; unmatched bases: 6. Germline lookup yields CDR1 LNHDA and CDR2 SQIVND (reference sequence). This CDR3 is built from 15 residues.

CDR3 amino acids: CATSRDADREQFF. CDR3 bases: TGTGCCACCAGCAGAGACGCGGACAGGGAACAGTTCTTC. The gene calls are TRBV15 and TRBJ2-1; 8 nucleotides line up with TRBD1. CDR1 is LNHNV and CDR2 is YYDKDF in the germline V gene (reference sequence). After removal of 0 bases from V and 13 bases from J, the junction contained 5 bases not matched to a gene. This CDR3 has 13 residues.

The V call is TRBV12-3 or TRBV12-4, the J call TRBJ2-5; 8 bases match TRBD1. The CDR3 is made up of 14 amino acids. V lost 5 bases to trimming and J lost 1 base; unmatched junction nucleotides: 3. DNA for the CDR3: TGTGCCAGCAGTCAAGGACAGGGCCAAGAGACCCAGTACTTC. Translated, it gives CASSQGQGQETQYF.

V is TRBV20-1 and J is TRBJ1-6; no clear D. V gave up 1 base and J gave up 7 bases, with 11 bases separating them. The CDR3 extends over 14 amino acids. Germline-derived CDR1 and CDR2 are DFQATT and SNEGSKA (reference sequence). The CDR3 DNA reads TGCAGTGCTAGAGTCCGGGCATCCAATTCACCCCTCCACTTT. It translates to CSARVRASNSPLHF.

The chain couples TRBV27 to TRBJ2-1; the D gene is possibly TRBD1 (6 bases). Trimming removed 3 bases from V and 9 bases from J, with 18 bases in between. The CDR3 runs 15 residues. Germline V gene data show CDR1 as MNHEY and CDR2 as SMNVEV (reference sequence). The CDR3 spells CASSLGVAQGSEQFF. The CDR3 DNA reads as TGTGCCAGCAGTTTGGGGGTGGCCCAGGGGAGTGAGCAGTTCTTC.

The chain employs TRBV19 and TRBJ2-1, with D tentatively TRBD1 or TRBD2 (6 bases each). This CDR3 is 13 amino acids long. In germline, CDR1 is LNHDA, CDR2 SQIVND (reference sequence). Trimming removed 4 bases at V and 9 bases at J, with 13 bases between. This CDR3 is CASSSFRGAEQFF. CDR3 sequence (DNA): TGTGCCAGTAGTAGTTTTAGGGGGGCTGAGCAGTTCTTC.

This sequence joins TRBV6-5 and TRBJ2-5, with D unresolved. Germline V gene sequence: CDR1 MNHEY, CDR2 SVGAGI. Trimming took 5 bases from V and 2 from J, leaving 15 bases between them. The CDR3 extends over 15 amino acids. The CDR3 reads CASSQALTRQETQYF. The CDR3 DNA sequence: TGTGCCAGCAGTCAAGCGCTAACTCGTCAAGAGACCCAGTACTTC.

The CDR3, as DNA: TGTGCCGCCGAGGTGGCGACCGGGGAGCTGTTTTTT. It codes for CAAEVATGELFF. V is TRBV6-2 or TRBV6-3 and J is TRBJ2-2; D unresolved. CDR1 is MNHEY and CDR2 is SVGEGT in the germline V gene. The CDR3 extends over 12 amino acids. Deletions cut 11 bases from V and 5 bases from J, with 12 bases between.

This clonotype was seen a handful of times. The chain employs TRBV5-4 and TRBJ2-5, with D possibly being TRBD1 (5 bases). The germline V and J ends were trimmed by 9 bases and 5 bases, with 17 bases remaining between them. This CDR3 is 13 amino acids long. Looked up from germline, CDR1 is SGHNT and CDR2 is YYREEE (reference sequence). In DNA form, the CDR3 reads TGTGCCATCTCCCCCCAGGGATCCGAGACCCAGTACTTC. Its translation is CAISPQGSETQYF.

The genes are TRBV19 and TRBJ2-3; unclear D gene. V was pared by 5 bases and J by 4 bases, with 13 bases between. This CDR3 has 14 amino acids. In germline, CDR1 is LNHDA, CDR2 SQIVND (reference sequence). The CDR3 region is CASSHQPPPDTQYF. Written as DNA, the CDR3 is TGTGCCAGTAGTCACCAACCCCCCCCAGATACGCAGTATTTT.

This clonotype showed up just a few times. The V gene is TRBV5-5, the J gene TRBJ2-7; D call uncertain. CDR1 and CDR2 from the germline V gene are SGHKS and YYEKEE (reference sequence). The CDR3 is 15 residues long. Trimming took off 4 bases at V and 5 bases at J, with 19 bases between the two ends. The CDR3 loop reads CASSQQSSQVDEQYF. For the CDR3, the DNA is TGTGCCAGCAGCCAACAGTCATCGCAGGTCGACGAGCAGTACTTC.

The gene calls are TRBV6-5 and TRBJ2-1, with D possibly being TRBD1 (6 bases). The V end was cut by 6 bases, the J end by 2 bases, with 8 bases between. The V gene's germline CDR1 is MNHEY and CDR2 SVGAGI. The CDR3 extends over 13 amino acids. The CDR3 region has the DNA TGTGCCAGCAGGACAGGAACCTACAATGAGCAGTTCTTC. Its translation is CASRTGTYNEQFF.

V usage is TRBV5-4 and J usage is TRBJ2-7; 7 bases map to TRBD1. The J segment lost 0 bases and the V segment lost 4 bases, leaving 10 bases of the junction unmatched. The CDR3 consists of 16 residues. CDR1 and CDR2 from the germline V gene are SGHNT and YYREEE (reference sequence). CDR3 sequence reads: CASSIGGRGSSYEQYF. The CDR3 bases are TGTGCCAGCAGCATTGGAGGCAGGGGGAGCTCCTACGAGCAGTACTTC.

The chain couples TRBV12-3 or TRBV12-4 to TRBJ1-1; 8 nucleotides align to TRBD1. The CDR3 totals 16 residues. V shed 6 bases, J shed 5 bases, and the junction held 14 bases outside the gene matches. The CDR3 is CASSFDPTGVRTEAFF. The DNA of the CDR3 is TGTGCCAGCAGCTTTGATCCGACAGGGGTGAGGACTGAAGCTTTCTTT.

The count of this clonotype is one. The rearrangement uses TRBV18 and TRBJ2-3; 7 bases are a match to TRBD1. The CDR3 extends over 13 amino acids. Germline-derived CDR1 and CDR2 are KGHSH and LQKENI. V lost 8 bases and J lost 1; bases outside the gene matches: 3. The CDR3 is CASQGQRTDTQYF. The DNA for the CDR3 is TGTGCCAGCCAGGGACAGCGCACAGATACGCAGTATTTT.

The V and J genes are TRBV15 and TRBJ1-3, with 8 bases fitting TRBD1. The CDR3 is 19 amino acids. CDR1 LNHNV and CDR2 YYDKDF come from the germline V gene (reference sequence). Trimming at V came to 0 bases and at J to 2 bases, leaving 12 bases not matched to a gene. In DNA, the CDR3 is TGTGCCACCAGCAGAGATCGTTTCAATCGACAGGGGCCTGGAAACACCATATATTTT. Translating gives CATSRDRFNRQGPGNTIYF.

The chain couples TRBV6-5 to TRBJ1-2; 9 bases match TRBD1. This CDR3 has 14 amino acids. Germline V gene lookup returns CDR1 MNHEY and CDR2 SVGAGI. Trimming at V came to 2 bases and at J to 8 bases, leaving 6 bases not matched to a gene. CDR3 sequence reads: CASSYAGQGNGYTF. The CDR3 coding sequence is TGTGCCAGCAGTTACGCGGGACAGGGTAACGGCTACACCTTC.